The 16 T cell receptor beta chains given below trace back to one sample, sequenced in a study of identical twins. TCRdb called the 5' RACE reads again in MiXCR, with one record for every CDR3 protein. Among some 460,000 distinct CDR3 sequences listed, approximately 14% were seen once. The same sample was also studied in work on yellow fever vaccine responses in identical twins.

The sequencing sample was made of CD4+ T cells sorted from blood. These receptors were collected from a woman younger than 35 in good health.

This clonotype was observed at least ten times. The chain employs TRBV14 and TRBJ2-7, with D perhaps matching TRBD1 (7 bases). This CDR3 has 14 amino acids. The V and J ends lost 5 bases and 3 bases respectively, with 14 bases between them. CDR1 is SGHDN and CDR2 is FVKESK in the germline V gene. In DNA form, the CDR3 reads TGTGCCAGCAGCGAGGCGGGGACAGACTACGAGCAGTACTTC. Translation gives CASSEAGTDYEQYF.

In this sample, this clonotype turned up a few times. This chain links TRBV2 with TRBJ2-7; D gene unclear. Trimming pared 0 bases from V and 3 bases from J, leaving 18 bases between. This CDR3 spans 17 amino acids. Germline values: CDR1 SNHLY, CDR2 FYNNEI. For the CDR3, the DNA is TGTGCCAGCAGTGAAGCCCCTCCAGAGATTGGGGACTACGAGCAGTACTTC. Translated, it gives CASSEAPPEIGDYEQYF.

The rearrangement links TRBV20-1 to TRBJ2-7; 9 nucleotides line up with TRBD1. The V gene end was trimmed by 3 bases and the J gene end by 4 bases; junction bases not matched to a gene: 10. The germline V gene has CDR1 DFQATT and CDR2 SNEGSKA (reference sequence). This CDR3 comprises 15 residues. CDR3 amino acids: CSASHPGTGLYEQYF. CDR3 DNA sequence: TGCAGTGCTAGCCACCCCGGGACAGGGCTATACGAGCAGTACTTC.

CDR3 in amino acids: CASSFDRGHNEQFF. The CDR3 DNA sequence: TGTGCCAGCAGCTTTGACAGGGGGCACAATGAGCAGTTCTTC. The V and J genes are TRBV7-9 and TRBJ2-1, with 10 bases matching TRBD1. CDR1 and CDR2 (germline): SEHNR, FQNEAQ (reference sequence). Germline trimming cut 3 bases from V and 5 bases from J; bases unmatched to any gene: 1. The CDR3 has 14 residues.

This clonotype was seen a few times. V gene TRBV15 combines with J gene TRBJ2-3; 11 positions match TRBD1. With 3 bases clipped from V and 6 bases from J, the junction kept 5 bases outside the gene matches. Germline CDR1 is LNHNV and CDR2 is YYDKDF (reference sequence). CDR3 length: 15 amino acids. CDR3 in DNA: TGTGCCACCAGCAGGGACAGGGGGCAATGGGATACGCAGTATTTT. This codes for CATSRDRGQWDTQYF.

The chain is built from TRBV7-3 and TRBJ2-3; D may match TRBD1 or TRBD2 (6 bases each). The CDR3 is 16 residues long. The V end lost 7 bases, the J end lost 3 bases, and 20 bases lay between the germline ends. Germline V gene sequence: CDR1 SGHTA, CDR2 FQGTGA. The DNA of the CDR3 is TGTGCCAGCACCCCTGATTCAGGAGGGGGAACAGATACGCAGTATTTT. Amino acid sequence: CASTPDSGGGTDTQYF.

This clonotype was observed a few times. The CDR3 sequence is CASSSPGQGRIEQYF. The CDR3 region has the DNA TGTGCCAGCAGTTCCCCGGGACAGGGGCGTATAGAGCAGTACTTC. The chain carries TRBV27 and TRBJ2-7; 10 bases align to TRBD1. Germline lookup yields CDR1 MNHEY and CDR2 SMNVEV (reference sequence). This CDR3 is built from 15 residues. The V gene end was trimmed by 4 bases and the J gene end by 7 bases; junction bases not matched to a gene: 10.

This chain connects TRBV27 to TRBJ2-6, with D unclear. The CDR3 is made up of 16 amino acids. Trimming shortened V by 5 bases and J by 0 bases, and 11 bases separated the two germline ends. Germline loops: CDR1 MNHEY, CDR2 SMNVEV (reference sequence). CDR3 sequence reads: CASSRSISSGANVLTF. CDR3 DNA: TGTGCCAGCAGTCGAAGTATATCCTCTGGGGCCAACGTCCTGACTTTC.

This clonotype was found a few times. The J gene is TRBJ2-6, the V gene TRBV2; D gene ambiguous. Germline V lookup: CDR1 SNHLY, CDR2 FYNNEI. The V gene lost 2 bases and the J gene lost 4 bases, with 9 bases spanning the gap. CDR3 size: 15 residues. The CDR3 nucleotides are TGTGCCAGCAGTGAAAACGGGCTCGGGGCCAACGTCCTGACTTTC. Encoded protein: CASSENGLGANVLTF. Combining the CDR3 with reference TRBV2 and TRBJ2-6 gives the whole variable domain EPEVTQTPSHQVTQMGQEVILRCVPISNHLYFYWYRQILGQKVEFLVSFYNNEISEKSEIFDDQFSVERPDGSNFTLKIRSTKLEDSAMYFCASSENGLGANVLTFGAGSRLTVL.

This clonotype has only a few counts. The chain uses TRBV18 and TRBJ1-2; D remains ambiguous. Trimming shortened V by 6 bases and J by 5 bases, and 13 bases separated the two germline ends. This CDR3 contains 13 residues. Germline assignment: CDR1 KGHSH and CDR2 LQKENI. CDR3 coding DNA: TGTGCCAGCTCCCCCGAGGGAAATTATGGCTACACCTTC. It yields the protein CASSPEGNYGYTF.

The J gene is TRBJ2-5, the V gene TRBV24-1; 9 bases agree with TRBD1. Per the germline V gene, CDR1 is KGHDR and CDR2 is SFDVKD. The CDR3 is 13 amino acids. The V gene end was trimmed by 6 bases and the J gene end by 4 bases; junction bases not matched to a gene: 2. The CDR3: CATSHRGRETQYF. The CDR3 region has the DNA TGTGCCACCAGTCACAGGGGGCGAGAGACCCAGTACTTC.

The chain links TRBV7-9 to TRBJ2-7, with unresolved D. Germline CDR1 reads SEHNR; CDR2 reads FQNEAQ (reference sequence). This CDR3 has 14 residues. V lost 5 bases to trimming and J lost 5 bases, with 16 bases between them. Here the CDR3 reads CASSLVPRDHEQYF. The CDR3 DNA reads TGTGCCAGCAGCCTCGTCCCCCGCGATCACGAGCAGTACTTC. The entire variable domain, with the rest obtained from reference TRBV7-9 and TRBJ2-7, is as follows: DTGVSQNPRHKITKRGQNVTFRCDPISEHNRLYWYRQTLGQGPEFLTYFQNEAQLEKSRLLSDRFSAERPKGSFSTLEIQRTEQGDSAMYLCASSLVPRDHEQYFGPGTRLTVT.

This clonotype has just a few counts. The J gene is TRBJ2-1, the V gene TRBV4-3, with TRBD2 matching 7 bases. This CDR3 has 15 residues. After removal of 2 bases from V and 4 bases from J, the junction contained 5 bases not matched to a gene. Germline V gene lookup returns CDR1 LGHNA and CDR2 YSLEER. CDR3 region: CASSQTTSRYNEQFF. CDR3 bases: TGCGCCAGCAGCCAAACGACTAGCCGATACAATGAGCAGTTCTTC.

The genes are TRBV5-4 and TRBJ2-3; 7 bases are shared with TRBD1. Germline values: CDR1 SGHNT, CDR2 YYREEE (reference sequence). The CDR3 loop spans 14 amino acids. Trimming cost V 4 bases and J 2 bases; bases outside gene matches: 4. CDR3 sequence (DNA): TGTGCCAGCAGCGAGGGACAGCTCACAGATACGCAGTATTTT. This codes for CASSEGQLTDTQYF.

This clonotype has just a few counts. The J gene is TRBJ2-1, the V gene TRBV28, with TRBD2 matching over 14 bases. The CDR3 covers 17 residues. Looked up from germline, CDR1 is MDHEN and CDR2 is SYDVKM. The V segment lost 5 bases and the J segment 2 bases; nucleotides outside the gene matches: 5. CDR3 sequence (DNA): TGTGCCAGCAGTGCGACTAGCGGGGGGGGGGCCTACAATGAGCAGTTCTTC. Its protein is CASSATSGGGAYNEQFF.

This chain connects TRBV19 to TRBJ2-7, with TRBD2 identical over 14 bases. The CDR3 runs to 15 residues. CDR1 and CDR2 from the germline V gene are LNHDA and SQIVND (reference sequence). Trimming took 5 bases from V and 5 from J; bases not matched to a gene: 5. This CDR3 is CASSGGLAGVDEQYF. CDR3 bases: TGTGCCAGTAGTGGGGGACTAGCGGGAGTCGACGAGCAGTACTTC.